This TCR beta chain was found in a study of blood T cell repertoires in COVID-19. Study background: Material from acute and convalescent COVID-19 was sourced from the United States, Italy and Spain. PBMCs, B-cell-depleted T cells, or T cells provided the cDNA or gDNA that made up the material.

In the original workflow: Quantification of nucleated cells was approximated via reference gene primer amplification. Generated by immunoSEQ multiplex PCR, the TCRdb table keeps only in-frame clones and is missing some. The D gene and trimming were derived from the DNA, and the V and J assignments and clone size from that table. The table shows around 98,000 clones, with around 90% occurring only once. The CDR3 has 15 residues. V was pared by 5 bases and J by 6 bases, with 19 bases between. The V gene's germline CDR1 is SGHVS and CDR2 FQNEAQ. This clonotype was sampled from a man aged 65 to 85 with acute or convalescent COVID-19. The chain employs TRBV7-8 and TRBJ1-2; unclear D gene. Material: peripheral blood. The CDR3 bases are TGTGCCAGCAGCCCACGGTCGGGAGGGCAGGATGGCTACACCTTC. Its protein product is CASSPRSGGQDGYTF.